The clone carrying this T cell receptor beta chain was observed many times. Its antigen remains unidentified. TCRdb reprocessed the RT-PCR reads with MiXCR, giving one entry per CDR3 protein. Of around 170,000 distinct CDR3 sequences listed, roughly 10% are singletons. The CDR3 has 14 residues. Germline values: CDR1 SGHVS, CDR2 FQNEAQ. Deletions cut 5 bases from V and 9 bases from J, with 17 bases between. This specimen belongs to a study of response to subunit inactivated influenza vaccine. Study findings and constraints: Each seasonal influenza vaccination, the authors suggested, recruits few new T cells.

This specimen consisted of CD8+ T cells sorted from PBMCs, obtained less than 25 months after vaccination. The chain has TRBV7-8 and TRBJ1-5; D remains ambiguous. The source is a man between 50 and 70 years old who received an inactivated influenza vaccine. In nucleotides, the CDR3 is TGTGCCAGCAGCGCGGACGGGTTCTACTGGCCCCAGCATTTT. Protein sequence: CASSADGFYWPQHF.